The 6 T cell receptor beta chains in this list originate from one sample, sequenced in a study of vaccination and CD4 T cells after COVID-19. The treatment denotes: roughly 10-day PBMC culture with coronavirus spike peptide pools or control peptides (ViraFEST assay). The antigens of these receptors remain unknown. At the Johns Hopkins FTIC core, DNA taken from cultured CD4+ T cells was sequenced by way of the Oncomine TCR Beta short-read assay. One entry per CDR3 protein, called by TCRdb with MiXCR from the PCR reads. The sample has about 12,000 distinct CDR3 sequences; 75% to 80% are singletons. The source material was CD4+ T cells from blood, cultured in vitro. The source is a human donor who had recovered from COVID-19.

V is TRBV20-1 and J is TRBJ1-6; the D is unclear. The CDR3 totals 20 residues. V was clipped by 8 bases and J by 0 bases, with 29 bases between them. Germline V gene sequence: CDR1 DFQATT, CDR2 SNEGSKA (reference sequence). This CDR3 reads CSPTPGSSTFSSSYNSPLHF. The DNA of the CDR3 is TGCAGTCCGACACCGGGGAGTTCAACATTTAGCAGCTCCTATAATTCACCCCTCCACTTT.

V gene TRBV15 combines with J gene TRBJ1-4; perhaps TRBD1 as D (6 bases). The CDR3 runs 13 residues. Trimming left V 5 bases short and J 7 bases short, with 11 bases between. Per the germline V gene, CDR1 is LNHNV and CDR2 is YYDKDF (reference sequence). The CDR3 nucleotides read TGTGCCACCAGCGGGGGGCGAAGTGAAAAACTGTTTTTT. It translates to CATSGGRSEKLFF.

The V gene is TRBV15, the J gene TRBJ1-4; D is ambiguous. The length of the CDR3 is 15 residues. Per germline, CDR1 LNHNV and CDR2 YYDKDF (reference sequence). V shed 0 bases and J shed 0 bases, with 5 bases lying between them. The CDR3 loop reads CATSRDGATNEKLFF. As DNA, the CDR3 is TGTGCCACCAGCAGAGATGGAGCAACTAATGAAAAACTGTTTTTT.

In its sample, this clonotype was seen once. The chain combines TRBV6-2 or TRBV6-3 with TRBJ1-2; 8 bases align to TRBD1. The germline CDR1 and CDR2 sequences are MNHEY and SVGEGT. The CDR3 totals 15 residues. Trimming at V came to 9 bases and at J to 2 bases, leaving 11 bases not matched to a gene. CDR3 DNA: TGTGCCAGTAGACCCCGGGACAGGCCCAACTATGGCTACACCTTC. It translates to CASRPRDRPNYGYTF.

Note on this clonotype: The germline gene is not matched at one end of the junction; a read error may be the cause. The J gene is TRBJ1-5, the V gene TRBV6-1, with a possible D match to TRBD1 (5 bases). The CDR3 sequence is 17 residues long. Germline CDR1 MNHNS, CDR2 SASEGT. CDR3 sequence reads: CVRDGSQGWPECQPQHF. The CDR3 nucleotides are TGTGTCAGGGATGGTTCGCAGGGTTGGCCCGAGTGTCAGCCCCAACATTTT.

A single count supports this clonotype. V gene TRBV4-3 combines with J gene TRBJ2-1; possibly TRBD1 for D (6 bases). With 1 base removed from V and 8 bases from J, the gap between germline ends came to 27 bases. The CDR3 spans 19 residues. CDR1 is LGHNA and CDR2 is YSLEER in the germline V gene. For the CDR3, the DNA is TGCGCCAGCAGCCAAGGGGTAGTGTGGAGACAGGACCCCCGGCATGAGCAGTTCTTC. This gives the protein CASSQGVVWRQDPRHEQFF.